This TCR beta chain was found in a study of cytomegalovirus exposure and HLA in healthy donors. General study points: In vitro assays verified that a few CMV-associated chains recognized CMV antigens specifically. Association of roughly 17,000 TCR beta sequences with HLA alleles was found at 0.05 false discovery rate in a later analysis. Most of the CMV-associated TCR beta chains (in a later analysis) appeared to be HLA-restricted. Analysis was carried out at a later point, and it linked a missense DCLRE1C variant to TCR beta V- and J-gene trimming.

This clone was counted only a few times. Its target is not known. Researchers ran the PCR with 60 Vbeta and 13 Jbeta primers. Measured with immunoSEQ multiplex PCR; TCRdb has only the in-frame clones, and not every one. The sample comprises about 160,000 clones, over 80% of which are singletons, and roughly 4.5% rests with the top ten. The germline V gene has CDR1 MDHEN and CDR2 SYDVKM. V dropped 6 bases and J dropped 5 bases, with 19 bases sitting between them. The CDR3 runs to 15 residues. The TCR was taken from a man between 45 and 60 years old in good health and CMV-seropositive. The chain recombines TRBV28 with TRBJ1-1; D is perhaps TRBD1 (5 bases). The sample was PBMCs. The CDR3 reads CASSFSVGGNTEAFF. CDR3 nucleotides: TGTGCCAGCAGCTTCAGCGTCGGGGGAAATACTGAAGCTTTCTTT.